A single sample is the source of the 21 T cell receptor beta chains below, sequenced in a study of blood T cells in healthy people across ages. Primed by a sample-barcoded 5' primer and a J-beta primer mix, a second PCR proceeded for roughly 7 to 11 cycles. A single record per CDR3 protein comes from TCRdb applying MiXCR to the 5' RACE reads. This sample yields 660,000 or so distinct CDR3 sequences, of which about 54% are seen a single time; over 30% belongs to the top ten. The sequencing input was blood. All receptors come from a man aged 55 to 70 in good health.

This chain links TRBV4-2 with TRBJ2-1, with D unresolved. With the DNA end fitting TRBJ2-7 better, the J assignment may be wrong. The CDR3 sequence is 17 residues long. The germline gives CDR1 LGHNA, CDR2 YNFKEQ. The CDR3 sequence: CASSQEPVSSSYNEQYF. The CDR3 nucleotides read TGTGCCAGCAGCCAAGAACCGGTCTCGAGCTCCTACAATGAGCAGTACTTC.

The chain joins TRBV18 to TRBJ1-1; a possible D gene is TRBD1 (6 bases). Trimming pared 6 bases from V and 6 bases from J, leaving 17 bases between. This CDR3 has 14 amino acids. Germline V lookup: CDR1 KGHSH, CDR2 LQKENI. Here the CDR3 DNA reads TGTGCCAGCTCCCTGAGGGACACCTCCGCTGAAGCTTTCTTT. Translated: CASSLRDTSAEAFF.

This clonotype was seen a handful of times. The chain has TRBV6-1 and TRBJ2-7; D is perhaps TRBD1 (6 bases). The CDR3 has 14 residues. Germline assignment: CDR1 MNHNS and CDR2 SASEGT. Trimming left V 3 bases short and J 3 bases short, with 12 bases between. As DNA, the CDR3 is TGTGCCAGCAGTGAGAGAGGGGGAAGCTACGAGCAGTACTTC. Its translation: CASSERGGSYEQYF.

The rearrangement uses TRBV2 and TRBJ1-5; possible D gene TRBD1, 6 bases. The germline V gene encodes CDR1 SNHLY and CDR2 FYNNEI. The CDR3 runs 12 residues. The germline V and J ends were trimmed by 8 bases and 3 bases, with 8 bases remaining between them. CDR3 loop: CASAGDNQPQHF. DNA of the CDR3: TGTGCCAGCGCAGGGGACAATCAGCCCCAGCATTTT.

V gene TRBV20-1 combines with J gene TRBJ1-4; D may be TRBD1 (6 bases). This CDR3 region has 13 residues. Germline CDR1 DFQATT, CDR2 SNEGSKA (reference sequence). Trimming shortened V by 5 bases and J by 6 bases, and 13 bases separated the two germline ends. CDR3 residues: CSALQGGDEKLFF. The CDR3 DNA reads TGCAGTGCTCTACAGGGAGGGGATGAAAAACTGTTTTTT.

This clonotype was seen only a few times. This chain connects TRBV5-5 to TRBJ2-7; 7 nucleotides agree with TRBD1. The J call may be mistaken, given a closer DNA end match to TRBJ2-5. The CDR3 consists of 13 residues. Germline-derived CDR1 and CDR2 are SGHKS and YYEKEE (reference sequence). The CDR3 reads CASSSGQVTTQYF. For the CDR3, the DNA is TGTGCCAGCAGCTCCGGACAGGTGACGACCCAGTACTTC.

The chain uses TRBV10-2 and TRBJ1-5; D remains ambiguous. The CDR3 sequence is 15 residues long. From germline, CDR1 is WSHSY and CDR2 SAAADI. Trimming stripped 4 bases from V and 2 bases from J, with 12 bases between. CDR3 nucleotides: TGCGCCAGCAGTGTGACTCCGCCGGGCAATCAGCCCCAGCATTTT. The encoded protein is CASSVTPPGNQPQHF.

This clonotype was counted a few times. The rearrangement links TRBV2 to TRBJ1-5, with D tentatively TRBD1 (5 bases). Germline lookup yields CDR1 SNHLY and CDR2 FYNNEI. V lost 6 bases and J 5 bases, leaving 8 bases between the germline ends. CDR3 size: 12 residues. CDR3 protein: CASRGDDQPQHF. The CDR3 coding sequence is TGTGCCAGCAGGGGGGATGATCAGCCCCAGCATTTT.

The V gene is TRBV6-6, the J gene TRBJ1-5; a possible D gene is TRBD1 (5 bases). From germline, CDR1 is MNHNY and CDR2 SVGAGI (reference sequence). Trimming took 6 bases from V and 5 from J, leaving 20 bases between them. The CDR3 has 16 residues. The DNA for the CDR3 is TGTGCCAGCAGCCCGGGCGGGGGGTGGACGGATCAGCCCCAGCATTTT. Residues: CASSPGGGWTDQPQHF.

The V and J genes are TRBV6-2 or TRBV6-3 and TRBJ1-4; D remains ambiguous. CDR1 MNHEY and CDR2 SVGEGT come from the germline V gene. The CDR3 runs 16 residues. V gave up 4 bases and J gave up 0 bases, with 12 bases separating them. This chain's CDR3 is CASSSPGSATNEKLFF. The CDR3 coding sequence is TGTGCCAGCAGTTCGCCCGGGTCGGCAACTAATGAAAAACTGTTTTTT.

The rearrangement links TRBV12-3 or TRBV12-4 to TRBJ2-7; D might be TRBD2 (7 bases). The length of the CDR3 is 14 residues. Trimming removed 0 bases at V and 6 bases at J, with 12 bases between. Here the CDR3 DNA reads TGTGCCAGCAGTTTAGCGGGGGGGCCGTGCGAGCAGTACTTC. Protein: CASSLAGGPCEQYF.

The rearrangement links TRBV10-1 to TRBJ2-5; the D is unclear. Trimming removed 3 bases from V and 5 bases from J, with 13 bases in between. The CDR3 has 14 residues. Germline lookup yields CDR1 WNHNN and CDR2 SYGVQD (reference sequence). The CDR3, as DNA: TGCGCCAGCAGTGAACCGGGCCCCGGCGAGACCCAGTACTTC. Amino acid sequence: CASSEPGPGETQYF.

This clonotype was counted between two and nine times. The chain couples TRBV5-1 to TRBJ2-7; D is unclear. The germline V gene encodes CDR1 SGHRS and CDR2 YFSETQ. The CDR3 is 14 residues long. The V end lost 4 bases, the J end lost 0 bases, and 11 bases lay between the germline ends. CDR3 amino acids: CASSPSWSSYEQYF. In nucleotides, the CDR3 is TGCGCCAGCAGCCCGTCATGGAGCTCCTACGAGCAGTACTTC.

V is TRBV20-1 and J is TRBJ2-7; D is perhaps TRBD2 (6 bases). The CDR3 sequence is 13 residues long. Trimming stripped 6 bases from V and 7 bases from J, with 19 bases between. Germline-derived CDR1 and CDR2 are DFQATT and SNEGSKA (reference sequence). CDR3 region: CSALRGAYNEQYF. CDR3 bases: TGCAGTGCCCTCCGCGGGGCCTACAATGAGCAGTACTTC.

This clonotype was detected a few times. V and J are TRBV6-1 and TRBJ2-7; tentatively, D is TRBD2 (5 bases). Trimming took 1 base from V and 2 from J, leaving 9 bases between them. Germline V gene lookup returns CDR1 MNHNS and CDR2 SASEGT. CDR3 size: 14 residues. The CDR3 loop is CASSEGGFAYEQYF. CDR3 nucleotide sequence: TGTGCCAGCAGTGAAGGAGGGTTCGCCTACGAGCAGTACTTC.

Points on this clonotype: Compared with germline, one end of the junction differs, possibly owing to a read error. The chain couples TRBV20-1 to TRBJ2-5; 11 nucleotides match TRBD1. Germline CDR1 is DFQATT and CDR2 is SNEGSKA (reference sequence). The CDR3 is 13 residues long. CDR3: CGALGQGEWEQYF. CDR3 DNA sequence: TGCGGTGCGCTGGGACAGGGGGAGTGGGAGCAGTACTTC.

V and J are TRBV18 and TRBJ2-7; the match to TRBD1 covers 8 bases. The J call may be wrong; the DNA end is better matched by TRBJ2-5. Germline lookup yields CDR1 KGHSH and CDR2 LQKENI. The CDR3 sequence is 15 residues long. As DNA, the CDR3 is TGTGCCAGCTCACAGAATACGGACAGGGATGAGACCCAGTACTTC. It specifies CASSQNTDRDETQYF.

The chain couples TRBV4-1 to TRBJ2-5, with D perhaps matching TRBD2 (6 bases). The CDR3 is 16 residues long. Trimming took 3 bases from V and 2 from J, leaving 16 bases between them. Germline lookup yields CDR1 MGHRA and CDR2 YSYEKL. CDR3 in amino acids: CASSQEGRAGQETQYF. The CDR3 DNA is TGCGCCAGCAGCCAGGAGGGACGAGCGGGTCAAGAGACCCAGTACTTC.

This clonotype was counted only a few times. This sequence joins TRBV15 and TRBJ2-5; TRBD1 might be the D (5 bases). The CDR3 runs 15 residues. Per germline, CDR1 LNHNV and CDR2 YYDKDF (reference sequence). V lost 0 bases and J 3 bases, leaving 11 bases between the germline ends. DNA of the CDR3: TGTGCCACCAGCAGAGATCCCGACAGTGAAGAGACCCAGTACTTC. Its protein is CATSRDPDSEETQYF.

The gene calls are TRBV5-1 and TRBJ2-6, with D maybe TRBD2 (6 bases). CDR1 SGHRS and CDR2 YFSETQ come from the germline V gene. Trimming removed 4 bases at V and 2 bases at J, with 19 bases between. This CDR3 comprises 18 residues. CDR3 nucleotides: TGCGCCAGCAGCAAGAGGTCCGGGGGTTCGACTGGGGCCAACGTCCTGACTTTC. Its translation: CASSKRSGGSTGANVLTF.

The CDR3 coding sequence is TGTGCCAGCAGCTTAATGGCTAGGGGGTATAGATTAGAGACCCAGTACTTC. Protein: CASSLMARGYRLETQYF. The rearrangement links TRBV7-2 to TRBJ2-7; maybe TRBD1 (6 bases). The J call may be incorrect, as the DNA end agrees better with TRBJ2-5. The CDR3 runs to 17 residues. CDR1 SGHTA and CDR2 FQGNSA come from the germline V gene.